The T cell receptor beta chain under discussion was sequenced for a study of cytomegalovirus exposure and HLA in healthy donors. Study-wide background: Falling in the Caucasian-associated ancestry cluster were 80% to 90% of 398 genotyped donors. Overall study findings and caveats: TRBV6-2, TRBV6-3 and other indistinguishable V segments were excluded.

This CDR3 is 11 amino acids long. V lost 5 bases and J 4 bases, leaving 6 bases between the germline ends. Germline V gene lookup returns CDR1 SGHKS and CDR2 YYEKEE (reference sequence). The study ran its PCR with 60 Vbeta and 13 Jbeta primers. Authors' methods: A later analysis tallied about 80 million unique TCR beta chains, about 9.9 million of them shared. Some clones are missing from TCRdb's copy, which holds only in-frame ones; the method was immunoSEQ multiplex PCR. That table gives V, J and clone size, and the DNA gave D and trimming. The table lists 82,000 or so clones, roughly 9.1% of them singletons. This clone was seen only a few times. No antigen is known for it.

This receptor was taken from a man between 60 and 70 years old in good health and CMV-seropositive. The chain uses TRBV5-5 and TRBJ1-2, with D unresolved. The specimen sequenced was PBMCs. The DNA of the CDR3 is TGTGCCAGCAGGAGGGTCTATGGCTACACCTTC. Amino acids: CASRRVYGYTF.